This paragraph reports one T cell receptor beta chain. The treatment denotes: randomized to nivolumab then ipilimumab (arm A) or the reverse (arm B). No patient had prior DNA-damaging chemotherapy. PBMC sorting kept live CD3+CD8+ cells without CD19 or CD56. Sequencing was performed with immunoSEQ multiplex PCR; in TCRdb, only in-frame clones are kept and a portion is missing. The sample shows 35,000 to 45,000 clones, approximately 90% of them seen only once. This entry comes from a study of sequential checkpoint blockade in melanoma. Study context: Each arm's sequence ended with maintenance nivolumab.

In germline, CDR1 is PRHDT, CDR2 FYEKMQ (reference sequence). This CDR3 has 19 residues. Trimming removed 5 bases from V and 3 bases from J; junction bases left unmatched: 12. This receptor was obtained from a human donor with melanoma. The sample here was CD8+ T cells sorted from blood (inferred from file names), taken from a patient given nivolumab and ipilimumab in sequence. This rearrangement joins TRBV13 to TRBJ2-2; TRBD2 aligns across 13 bases. The CDR3 spells CASSIRGGLAGDDTGELFF. CDR3 DNA: TGTGCCAGCAGCATTAGAGGAGGACTAGCGGGAGATGACACCGGGGAGCTGTTTTTT.